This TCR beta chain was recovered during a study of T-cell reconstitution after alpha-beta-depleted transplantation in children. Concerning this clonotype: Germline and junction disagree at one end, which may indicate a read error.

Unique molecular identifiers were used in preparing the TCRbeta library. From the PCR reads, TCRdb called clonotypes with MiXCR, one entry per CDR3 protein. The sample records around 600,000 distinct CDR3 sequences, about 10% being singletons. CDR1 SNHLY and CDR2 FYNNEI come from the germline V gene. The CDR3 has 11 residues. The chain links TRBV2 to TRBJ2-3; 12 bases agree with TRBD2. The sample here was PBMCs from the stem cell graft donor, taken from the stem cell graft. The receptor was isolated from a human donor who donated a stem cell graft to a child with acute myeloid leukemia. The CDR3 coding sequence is TGTGCCAGCAGAGCCGGGACTAGCGGGCTATTC. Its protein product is CASRAGTSGLF.